The 19 T cell receptor beta chains below come from one sample, sequenced in a study of cytomegalovirus exposure and HLA in healthy donors. The PCR was carried out with 60 Vbeta primers and 13 Jbeta primers. The method was immunoSEQ multiplex PCR; TCRdb's version includes in-frame clones alone and lacks a portion of them. The table includes about 150,000 clones, roughly 9% detected once. Material: PBMCs. The receptors shown here come from a middle-aged woman in good health and CMV-seropositive.

This clone was seen only a few times. The chain employs TRBV6-5 and TRBJ1-2; 7 bases are a match to TRBD1. V gave up 6 bases and J gave up 8 bases; unmatched junction bases: 15. The V gene's germline CDR1 is MNHEY and CDR2 SVGAGI. The length of the CDR3 is 15 residues. This CDR3 is CASSPEDRPYAGYTF. The CDR3 nucleotides read TGTGCCAGCAGCCCTGAGGACAGGCCCTACGCGGGCTACACCTTC.

The genes are TRBV9 and TRBJ2-1; the D gene is possibly TRBD1 (6 bases). Between the trimmed V and J ends, which lost 0 bases and 0 bases, there was a span of 16 bases. CDR1 SGDLS and CDR2 YYNGEE come from the germline V gene. This CDR3 has 18 residues. CDR3 bases: TGTGCCAGCAGCGTAGCCCTACCTGGGGACATCTCCTACAATGAGCAGTTCTTC. This codes for CASSVALPGDISYNEQFF.

This clone has more than one count but fewer than ten. The chain carries TRBV7-8 and TRBJ2-5; D might be TRBD2 (7 bases). The V end lost 3 bases, the J end lost 5 bases, and 16 bases lay between the germline ends. The germline V gene has CDR1 SGHVS and CDR2 FQNEAQ. The CDR3 length is 15 residues. CDR3 nucleotides: TGTGCCAGCAGCTTGCCGAAGGGGGGGGGCGAGACCCAGTACTTC. The encoded protein is CASSLPKGGGETQYF. The complete variable domain, with remaining parts taken from reference TRBV7-8 and TRBJ2-5, reads GAGVSQSPRYKVAKRGQDVALRCDPISGHVSLFWYQQALGQGPEFLTYFQNEAQLDKSGLPSDRFFAERPEGSVSTLKIQRTQQEDSAVYLCASSLPKGGGETQYFGPGTRLLVL.

This clone was seen a few times. The chain couples TRBV21-1 to TRBJ1-1; the table's D call TRBD1 went unverified against the DNA. TRBV21-1 is a known pseudogene. The CDR3 extends over 17 amino acids. The CDR3 DNA follows: TGTGCCAGGACCAATACCGGTGGACAGTTCCGCGGGACTGAAGCTTTCTTT. Translated: CARTNTGGQFRGTEAFF.

There are a few counts of this clone. The rearrangement joins TRBV10-3 to TRBJ1-1; D is unclear. Germline CDR1 ENHRY, CDR2 SYGVKD. The CDR3 length is 15 residues. V was pared by 0 bases and J by 4 bases, with 12 bases between. As DNA, the CDR3 is TGTGCCATCAGTGAGTCGAGTATAAGAGGCACTGAAGCTTTCTTT. Translation: CAISESSIRGTEAFF.

This clone came up a few times. This chain uses TRBV18 with TRBJ1-2; D gene unclear. V gave up 6 bases and J gave up 1 base, with 9 bases separating them. This CDR3 spans 13 amino acids. Germline V lookup: CDR1 KGHSH, CDR2 LQKENI. CDR3 sequence (DNA): TGTGCCAGCTCGTCCGGGAGTAACTATGGCTACACCTTC. Residues: CASSSGSNYGYTF.

The rearrangement joins TRBV7-8 to TRBJ2-1; TRBD2 matches 7 bases. Germline V CDR1 and CDR2: SGHVS, FQNEAQ. V shed 5 bases and J 5 bases; nucleotides not matched to a gene: 6. The CDR3 is made up of 14 amino acids. CDR3 in amino acids: CASSGAGTNNEQFF. CDR3 sequence (DNA): TGTGCCAGCAGCGGGGCGGGGACTAACAATGAGCAGTTCTTC.

The chain links TRBV5-6 to TRBJ2-7, with TRBD1 identical over 7 bases. V was clipped by 2 bases and J by 5 bases; unmatched bases: 4. The CDR3 runs 13 residues. Germline V gene lookup returns CDR1 SGHDT and CDR2 YYEEEE. In DNA, the CDR3 is TGTGCCAGCAGCTTAGAACAGGGGAACGAGCAGTACTTC. Its translation is CASSLEQGNEQYF.

The genes are TRBV6-5 and TRBJ2-7, with D possibly TRBD2 on 6 matching bases. The V end was cut by 6 bases, the J end by 2 bases, with 11 bases between. The CDR3 totals 13 residues. Germline V lookup: CDR1 MNHEY, CDR2 SVGAGI. The CDR3 sequence is CASREGGAYEQYF. The CDR3 DNA reads TGTGCCAGCAGGGAGGGAGGTGCCTACGAGCAGTACTTC.

There are many counts of this clone. This chain links TRBV23-1 with TRBJ2-5; maybe TRBD2 (5 bases). TRBV23-1 is an ORF, with its function uncertain. The CDR3 covers 15 residues. With 0 bases removed from V and 5 bases from J, the gap between germline ends came to 13 bases. CDR3 in DNA: TGCGCCAGCAGTCAATCGATGGCTACGGGGGAGACCCAGTACTTC. Its protein is CASSQSMATGETQYF.

The rearrangement joins TRBV11-1 to TRBJ2-3; D might be TRBD2 (6 bases). V was shortened by 5 bases and J by 0 bases, with 15 bases between the two germline ends. Germline CDR1 and CDR2: SGHAT and FQDESV (reference sequence). This CDR3 has 16 amino acids. This CDR3 is CASSTGTVLSTDTQYF. The CDR3 nucleotides read TGTGCCAGCAGCACCGGGACTGTTCTTAGCACAGATACGCAGTATTTT.

This chain uses TRBV2 with TRBJ1-2; 9 nucleotides line up with TRBD1. The CDR3 is 20 amino acids. Germline V gene sequence: CDR1 SNHLY, CDR2 FYNNEI. The trim removed 3 bases at V and 7 bases at J, leaving 24 bases unmatched. This CDR3 is CASSELAYSRDRENRGGYTF. CDR3 bases: TGTGCCAGCAGTGAGCTCGCGTATTCCCGGGACAGGGAAAACCGCGGTGGCTACACCTTC.

This clone was seen more than once but under ten times. V is TRBV19 and J is TRBJ1-2; 7 nucleotides align to TRBD1. This CDR3 has 12 residues. The germline V gene has CDR1 LNHDA and CDR2 SQIVND (reference sequence). V gave up 7 bases and J gave up 8 bases; unmatched junction bases: 7. The CDR3 sequence: CASTAGGGGYTF. CDR3 sequence (DNA): TGTGCCAGTACGGCGGGAGGGGGCGGCTACACCTTC.

The genes are TRBV19 and TRBJ2-5, with 9 bases lining up with TRBD2. The CDR3 covers 16 residues. V trimming: 1 base; J trimming: 5 bases; junction bases outside the gene matches: 8. Germline V gives CDR1 LNHDA, CDR2 SQIVND (reference sequence). Here the CDR3 reads CASSIVTGGGAETQYF. The CDR3 DNA sequence: TGTGCCAGTAGTATAGTCACGGGCGGGGGGGCTGAGACCCAGTACTTC.

V gene TRBV9 combines with J gene TRBJ2-5, with a possible D match to TRBD1 (5 bases). The germline gives CDR1 SGDLS, CDR2 YYNGEE. V lost 0 bases, J lost 0 bases, and 6 bases lay in between. The CDR3 sequence is 14 residues long. The CDR3 loop is CASSVGTNQETQYF. The CDR3 DNA reads as TGTGCCAGCAGCGTAGGGACAAACCAAGAGACCCAGTACTTC.

The chain combines TRBV9 with TRBJ2-3; D may be TRBD2 (6 bases). This CDR3 has 13 residues. V dropped 3 bases and J dropped 4 bases, with 9 bases sitting between them. Germline loops: CDR1 SGDLS, CDR2 YYNGEE. The DNA of the CDR3 is TGTGCCAGCAGCGAGACTAGTGCAGATACGCAGTATTTT. Its translation: CASSETSADTQYF.

The V and J genes are TRBV29-1 and TRBJ1-1, with TRBD1 identical over 7 bases. V shed 4 bases, J shed 0 bases, and the junction held 5 bases outside the gene matches. This CDR3 is built from 14 residues. Germline CDR1 reads SQVTM; CDR2 reads ANQGSEA. In nucleotides, the CDR3 is TGCAGCGTTGTAGACAGGGCTTTGAACACTGAAGCTTTCTTT. Protein: CSVVDRALNTEAFF.

This chain connects TRBV19 to TRBJ1-5, with 7 bases that match TRBD1. Germline values: CDR1 LNHDA, CDR2 SQIVND (reference sequence). CDR3 length equals 17 residues. J was trimmed by 3 bases and V by 2 bases; bases with no gene match: 10. CDR3 in amino acids: CASSIRHRGRVNQPQHF. DNA of the CDR3: TGTGCCAGTAGTATACGGCACAGGGGACGGGTCAATCAGCCCCAGCATTTT.

This clone was picked up a small number of times. The chain couples TRBV10-1 to TRBJ2-1; TRBD1 aligns across 7 bases. There are 14 residues in the CDR3. CDR1 WNHNN and CDR2 SYGVQD come from the germline V gene (reference sequence). V was clipped by 0 bases and J by 12 bases; unmatched bases: 8. The CDR3 is CASSESGPGGRQFF. CDR3 nucleotide sequence: TGCGCCAGCAGTGAGTCGGGGCCAGGGGGTCGGCAGTTCTTC.